The entry that follows covers one T cell receptor (beta chain) sequence. Its specificity is unknown. Via MiXCR, TCRdb re-called the 5' RACE reads, giving one row per CDR3 protein. The repertoire holds about 23,000 distinct CDR3 sequences, under 40% seen once, with 2% to 2.5% in the top ten. In germline, CDR1 is SGHVS, CDR2 FQNEAQ. The ends were cut back, 6 bases at V and 1 base at J, with 7 bases in the middle. CDR3 length equals 13 residues. Overall study findings and caveats: Whole repertoires were not studied in the larger cohort, only one V-J beta rearrangement.

V is TRBV7-8 and J is TRBJ2-1; D is undetermined. The receptor comes from a female donor with breast cancer. Sequenced material: tumor-infiltrating naive CD4+ T cells sorted from the breast tumor. The subset was: naive CD4+ T cells, CD4+CD45RA+CD25-. The CDR3 nucleotides read TGTGCCAGCAGGCTTAATTCCTACAATGAGCAGTTCTTC. Its protein product is CASRLNSYNEQFF.